These 27 T cell receptor beta chains were sequenced from one sample in a study of cytomegalovirus exposure and HLA in healthy donors (dated by TCRdb to 2016 to 2017). Libraries were made using the immunoSEQ multiplex PCR assay. A mixture of 60 forward primers for TCR Vbeta segments and 13 reverse primers for TCR Jbeta segments was used in the multiplex PCR. Sourced from immuneACCESS, this table was stored by TCRdb with only in-frame sequences that have V and J called. A share of the clones is absent; for the studies checked, an unresolved V gene accounts for under half, and the remainder has no known explanation. The sample data list 130,000 to 150,000 clones, and approximately 80% of these were observed just once. The top ten clones comprise nearly 5% of the sample. Specimen: PBMCs. The source of these receptors is a woman in her fifties or sixties in good health and CMV-seronegative.

This clone showed up many times. The V gene is TRBV5-4, the J gene TRBJ2-3; maybe TRBD2 (5 bases). Germline V gene data show CDR1 as SGHNT and CDR2 as YYREEE (reference sequence). This CDR3 is 13 amino acids long. V was shortened by 7 bases and J by 2 bases, with 11 bases between the two germline ends. CDR3 sequence reads: CASGADSTDTQYF. The CDR3 DNA sequence: TGTGCCAGCGGAGCGGATTCCACAGATACGCAGTATTTT.

The V gene is TRBV9, the J gene TRBJ1-1; D unresolved. Germline values: CDR1 SGDLS, CDR2 YYNGEE. The CDR3 has 13 amino acids. Trimming removed 0 bases from V and 0 bases from J, with 3 bases in between. CDR3 in DNA: TGTGCCAGCAGCGTAGCTATGAACACTGAAGCTTTCTTT. Amino acids: CASSVAMNTEAFF.

The J gene is TRBJ1-1, the V gene TRBV4-3; no definite D call. The V and J ends lost 3 bases and 5 bases respectively, with 13 bases between them. This CDR3 comprises 14 residues. CDR1 is LGHNA, CDR2 YSLEER, per germline. The CDR3 loop reads CASSHGSPGTEAFF. CDR3 DNA: TGCGCCAGCAGCCATGGGTCGCCAGGTACTGAAGCTTTCTTT.

The rearrangement uses TRBV5-1 and TRBJ2-3; tentative D call: TRBD2 (6 bases). V was shortened by 3 bases and J by 0 bases, with 11 bases between the two germline ends. Germline V gene data show CDR1 as SGHRS and CDR2 as YFSETQ. The CDR3 length is 15 residues. The CDR3 coding sequence is TGCGCCAGCAGCTATTGGCGGGGTAGCACAGATACGCAGTATTTT. Protein: CASSYWRGSTDTQYF.

The chain is built from TRBV6-6 and TRBJ1-5; 12 bases map to TRBD1. Germline CDR1 and CDR2: MNHNY and SVGAGI (reference sequence). This CDR3 has 16 amino acids. With 6 bases clipped from V and 4 bases from J, the junction kept 7 bases outside the gene matches. The CDR3 region is CASRNGDRGLNQPQHF. CDR3 DNA: TGTGCCAGCAGAAACGGGGACAGGGGGCTTAATCAGCCCCAGCATTTT.

This clone turned up a few times. The chain couples TRBV6-1 to TRBJ2-5, with 7 bases identical to TRBD1. CDR1 MNHNS and CDR2 SASEGT come from the germline V gene. The length of the CDR3 is 15 residues. J was trimmed by 4 bases and V by 2 bases; bases with no gene match: 7. The CDR3 DNA is TGTGCCAGCAGTGAACTTGCAGGGGGTGTAGAGACCCAGTACTTC. Translating gives CASSELAGGVETQYF.

The chain combines TRBV7-8 with TRBJ2-5; maybe TRBD2 (5 bases). V gave up 5 bases and J gave up 5 bases, with 9 bases separating them. CDR3 length: 12 residues. Germline CDR1 is SGHVS and CDR2 is FQNEAQ. The CDR3 region has the DNA TGTGCCAGCAGCCCACCGGGGGAGACCCAGTACTTC. Translating gives CASSPPGETQYF.

The rearrangement links TRBV28 to TRBJ1-1; weak D call: TRBD1 (6 bases). Trimming left V 2 bases short and J 1 base short, with 14 bases between. This CDR3 is 16 amino acids long. Germline CDR1 MDHEN, CDR2 SYDVKM. CDR3 loop: CASSLPMTGANTEAFF. The CDR3 region has the DNA TGTGCCAGCAGTTTACCTATGACAGGAGCGAACACTGAAGCTTTCTTT.

The rearrangement joins TRBV13 to TRBJ2-7; perhaps TRBD2 as D (5 bases). Per germline, CDR1 PRHDT and CDR2 FYEKMQ (reference sequence). The CDR3 has 14 amino acids. The V end lost 0 bases, the J end lost 5 bases, and 11 bases lay between the germline ends. The CDR3 protein is CASSLGGGRDEQYF. CDR3 DNA sequence: TGTGCCAGCAGCTTAGGTGGCGGGCGGGACGAGCAGTACTTC.

The chain combines TRBV14 with TRBJ2-1; perhaps TRBD1 as D (6 bases). V shed 3 bases and J shed 10 bases, with 16 bases lying between them. Germline assignment: CDR1 SGHDN and CDR2 FVKESK. The CDR3 covers 14 residues. CDR3 nucleotides: TGTGCCAGCAGCCATTCTCTGGGGACACCCGAGCAGTTCTTC. Encoded protein: CASSHSLGTPEQFF.

This chain links TRBV7-9 with TRBJ2-7; D unresolved. The V gene's germline CDR1 is SEHNR and CDR2 FQNEAQ (reference sequence). There are 12 residues in the CDR3. The germline V and J ends were trimmed by 5 bases and 2 bases, with 7 bases remaining between them. The CDR3 protein is CASSRSPYEQYF. The CDR3 DNA is TGTGCCAGCAGCCGTTCCCCCTACGAGCAGTACTTC. The full variable domain, rest sourced from reference TRBV7-9 and TRBJ2-7, is DTGVSQNPRHKITKRGQNVTFRCDPISEHNRLYWYRQTLGQGPEFLTYFQNEAQLEKSRLLSDRFSAERPKGSFSTLEIQRTEQGDSAMYLCASSRSPYEQYFGPGTRLTVT.

This clone was counted a single time. This chain uses TRBV5-1 with TRBJ2-5; 8 bases align to TRBD1. The J call may be incorrect, as the DNA end agrees better with TRBJ2-7. Looked up from germline, CDR1 is SGHRS and CDR2 is YFSETQ. CDR3 length: 16 amino acids. The chain's CDR3 is CASSWDRSGYSYEQYF. CDR3 in DNA: TGCGCCAGCAGCTGGGACAGGTCGGGGTATAGCTACGAGCAGTACTTC.

V usage is TRBV4-1 and J usage is TRBJ2-1; D perhaps matches TRBD2 (5 bases). This CDR3 region has 15 residues. Germline V gene sequence: CDR1 MGHRA, CDR2 YSYEKL. V lost 0 bases and J lost 4, with 10 bases in between. In DNA form, the CDR3 reads TGCGCCAGCAGCCAAGATACTACGGGGTACAATGAGCAGTTCTTC. Its protein is CASSQDTTGYNEQFF.

This rearrangement joins TRBV18 to TRBJ1-5; 10 bases are a match to TRBD1. Per the germline V gene, CDR1 is KGHSH and CDR2 is LQKENI. This CDR3 comprises 15 residues. J gave up 6 bases and V 6 bases, and 8 bases lay outside the gene matches. The CDR3 sequence: CASSQGGTGVQPQHF. In DNA, the CDR3 is TGTGCCAGCTCCCAAGGGGGGACAGGGGTTCAGCCCCAGCATTTT.

About this clone: The junction departs from germline at one end; a sequencing error may be responsible. The genes are TRBV11-2 and TRBJ1-2; D is ambiguous. CDR3 size: 11 residues. Germline V gives CDR1 SGHAT, CDR2 FQNNGV. For the CDR3, the DNA is TGTGCCAGCAGCCCCGGGTCTCTTCATTCCTTC. Translation gives CASSPGSLHSF.

V gene TRBV18 combines with J gene TRBJ2-7, with a weak D call TRBD1 (5 bases). V lost 3 bases to trimming and J lost 4 bases, with 10 bases between them. The CDR3 consists of 13 residues. Germline V gene lookup returns CDR1 KGHSH and CDR2 LQKENI. CDR3 coding DNA: TGTGCCAGCTCACCGGACATCCAATACGAGCAGTACTTC. This codes for CASSPDIQYEQYF.

This chain joins TRBV6-1 and TRBJ1-4; TRBD1 agrees at 7 bases. The CDR3 sequence is 14 residues long. V gave up 7 bases and J gave up 5 bases; unmatched junction bases: 7. CDR1 and CDR2 from the germline V gene are MNHNS and SASEGT. In nucleotides, the CDR3 is TGTGCCAGCATCGAAGGGACAGTGAATGAAAAACTGTTTTTT. This encodes CASIEGTVNEKLFF.

The V and J genes are TRBV6-6 and TRBJ1-1, with TRBD1 matching 11 bases. Losses at the gene ends were 4 bases for V and 2 bases for J; bases not matched to a gene: 6. The CDR3 is 16 amino acids. Germline values: CDR1 MNHNY, CDR2 SVGAGI (reference sequence). CDR3 nucleotides: TGTGCCAGCAGTTCCGGACAGGGGGCGTCTAACACTGAAGCTTTCTTT. Protein sequence: CASSSGQGASNTEAFF.

The V and J genes are TRBV29-1 and TRBJ2-7; D perhaps matches TRBD2 (6 bases). The V end lost 5 bases, the J end lost 5 bases, and 19 bases lay between the germline ends. CDR1 is SQVTM and CDR2 is ANQGSEA in the germline V gene. The CDR3 is 14 amino acids. The CDR3 sequence is CSVTAMGGSDEQYF. CDR3 DNA: TGCAGCGTTACGGCCATGGGGGGTTCGGACGAGCAGTACTTC.

The rearrangement uses TRBV7-8 and TRBJ2-3, with TRBD2 matching 13 bases. After removal of 5 bases from V and 8 bases from J, the junction contained 4 bases not matched to a gene. The length of the CDR3 is 14 residues. The germline V gene has CDR1 SGHVS and CDR2 FQNEAQ. The CDR3 here is CASSQRTSGGTQYF. In DNA, the CDR3 is TGTGCCAGCAGCCAGAGGACTAGCGGGGGTACGCAGTATTTT.

The chain links TRBV27 to TRBJ2-7, with TRBD1 matching 9 bases. The CDR3 is 14 residues long. Per the germline V gene, CDR1 is MNHEY and CDR2 is SMNVEV (reference sequence). V lost 7 bases and J lost 5; bases outside the gene matches: 9. The CDR3 spells CASNQQGATHEQYF. The CDR3 DNA reads TGTGCCAGCAACCAACAGGGGGCAACCCACGAGCAGTACTTC.

The V and J genes are TRBV7-8 and TRBJ2-2; TRBD2 agrees at 7 bases. CDR1 is SGHVS and CDR2 is FQNEAQ in the germline V gene. V dropped 5 bases and J dropped 4; count of bases not matched to a gene: 16. CDR3 size: 18 residues. The CDR3 DNA reads TGTGCCAGCAGCACACCTGGTGGAGGTCCGGGGGGCACCGGGGAGCTGTTTTTT. Protein: CASSTPGGGPGGTGELFF.

This clone was picked up a small number of times. The chain employs TRBV28 and TRBJ2-5; possibly TRBD1 for D (6 bases). Looked up from germline, CDR1 is MDHEN and CDR2 is SYDVKM. The V gene lost 2 bases and the J gene lost 6 bases, with 16 bases spanning the gap. The CDR3 extends over 15 amino acids. The CDR3 sequence: CASSLGGGPGKTQYF. DNA of the CDR3: TGTGCCAGCAGTTTAGGTGGGGGCCCCGGGAAGACCCAGTACTTC.

The DNA for the CDR3 is TGTGCCAGCAGTGAACAGGGGAATGAGCAGTTCTTC. Protein: CASSEQGNEQFF. This chain uses TRBV6-5 with TRBJ2-1; 7 bases align to TRBD1. The V gene's germline CDR1 is MNHEY and CDR2 SVGAGI. The CDR3 totals 12 residues. V shed 5 bases, J shed 7 bases, and the junction held 2 bases outside the gene matches.

The gene calls are TRBV12-5 and TRBJ1-6, with TRBD1 matching 7 bases. The CDR3 runs 15 residues. J gave up 10 bases and V 7 bases, and 13 bases lay outside the gene matches. CDR1 is LGHNT and CDR2 is FRNRAP in the germline V gene. In DNA, the CDR3 is TGTGCTAGTGCCGATCCCGGGACAGTGGGGTCACCCCTCCACTTT. It yields the protein CASADPGTVGSPLHF.

This clone came up a few times. The gene calls are TRBV5-6 and TRBJ2-7; 9 bases fit TRBD2. The CDR3 is 15 residues long. The V gene end was trimmed by 4 bases and the J gene end by 3 bases; junction bases not matched to a gene: 8. Germline lookup yields CDR1 SGHDT and CDR2 YYEEEE. The CDR3 sequence: CASSPWAGGHYEQYF. The DNA of the CDR3 is TGTGCCAGCAGCCCCTGGGCGGGGGGGCACTACGAGCAGTACTTC.

The V and J genes are TRBV15 and TRBJ2-3; the D gene is possibly TRBD2 (6 bases). CDR1 and CDR2 from the germline V gene are LNHNV and YYDKDF (reference sequence). The ends were cut back, 4 bases at V and 0 bases at J, with 11 bases in the middle. CDR3 length: 15 amino acids. CDR3 sequence reads: CATSKAAGSTDTQYF. Here the CDR3 DNA reads TGTGCCACCAGCAAAGCGGCGGGGAGCACAGATACGCAGTATTTT.